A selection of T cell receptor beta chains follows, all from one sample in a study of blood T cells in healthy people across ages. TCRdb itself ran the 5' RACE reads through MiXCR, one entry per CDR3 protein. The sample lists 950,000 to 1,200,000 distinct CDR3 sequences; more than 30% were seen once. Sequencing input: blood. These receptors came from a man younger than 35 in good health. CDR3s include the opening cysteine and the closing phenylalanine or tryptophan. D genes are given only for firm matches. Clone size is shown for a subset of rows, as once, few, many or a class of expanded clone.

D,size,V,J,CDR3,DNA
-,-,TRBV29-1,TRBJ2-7,CSVDDPSNEQYF,TGCAGCGTTGACGATCCGTCCAATGAGCAGTACTTC
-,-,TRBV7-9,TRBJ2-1,CASSFPGVDEQFF,TGTGCCAGCAGCTTTCCCGGGGTTGATGAGCAGTTCTTC
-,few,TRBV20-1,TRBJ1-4,CSARKGLNEKLFF,TGCAGTGCTAGAAAGGGACTTAATGAAAAACTGTTTTTT
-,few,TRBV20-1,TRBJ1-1,CSATGNLNTEAFF,TGCAGTGCCACCGGGAACCTGAACACTGAAGCTTTCTTT
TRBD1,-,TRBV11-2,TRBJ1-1,CASSPGQDANTEAFF,TGTGCCAGCAGCCCCGGACAGGACGCAAACACTGAAGCTTTCTTT
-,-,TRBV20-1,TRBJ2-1,CSAKHYNEQFF,TGCAGTGCCAAACACTACAATGAGCAGTTCTTC
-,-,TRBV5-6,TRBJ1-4,CASSIRQVEKLFF,TGTGCCAGCAGCATTAGACAGGTTGAAAAACTGTTTTTT
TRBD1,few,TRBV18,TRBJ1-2,CASSPTETGRGGYTF,TGTGCCAGCTCCCCAACCGAGACAGGGAGAGGGGGCTACACCTTC
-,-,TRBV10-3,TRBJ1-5,CAISDGALQRNQPQHF,TGTGCCATCAGTGACGGGGCGCTTCAACGCAATCAGCCCCAGCATTTT
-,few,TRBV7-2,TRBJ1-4,CASSPERNEKLFF,TGTGCCAGCAGCCCAGAGAGAAATGAAAAACTGTTTTTT
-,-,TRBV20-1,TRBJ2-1,CSARDLFAYNEQFF,TGCAGTGCTAGAGATCTATTCGCCTACAATGAGCAGTTCTTC
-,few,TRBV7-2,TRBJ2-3,CASRWASTDTQYF,TGTGCCAGCCGCTGGGCTAGCACAGATACGCAGTATTTT
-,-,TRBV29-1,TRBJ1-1,CSVARRLGTEAFF,TGCAGCGTTGCCCGCCGCCTGGGGACTGAAGCTTTCTTT
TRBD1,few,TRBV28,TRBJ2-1,CASSSVSGQGDDEQFF,TGTGCCAGCAGTTCGGTCTCGGGACAGGGGGATGATGAGCAGTTCTTC
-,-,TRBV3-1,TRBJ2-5,CASTLEGGTQYF,TGTGCCAGCACCTTAGAGGGAGGTACCCAGTACTTC
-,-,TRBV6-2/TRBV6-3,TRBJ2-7,CASGENEQYF,TGTGCCAGCGGAGAGAATGAGCAGTACTTC
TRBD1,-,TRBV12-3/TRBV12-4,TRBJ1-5,CASTIDRAGQPQHF,TGTGCCAGCACCATCGACAGGGCAGGACAGCCCCAGCATTTT
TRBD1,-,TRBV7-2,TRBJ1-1,CASSPRIGTENTEAFF,TGTGCCAGCAGCCCCCGTATAGGGACAGAGAACACTGAAGCTTTCTTT
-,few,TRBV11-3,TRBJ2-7,CASSLKGLSGPITYEQYF,TGTGCCAGCAGCTTAAAAGGACTCTCGGGACCCATAACCTACGAGCAGTACTTC
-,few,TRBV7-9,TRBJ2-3,CASSRTSGADTQYF,TGTGCCAGCAGCAGAACTAGTGGAGCAGATACGCAGTATTTT
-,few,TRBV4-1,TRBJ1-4,CASSQVAGTILENEKLFF,TGCGCCAGCAGCCAAGTGGCCGGGACAATCTTAGAGAATGAAAAACTGTTTTTT
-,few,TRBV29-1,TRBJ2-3,CSVLGVSTDTQYF,TGCAGCGTTTTGGGGGTTAGTACAGATACGCAGTATTTT
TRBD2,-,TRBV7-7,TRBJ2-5,CASSLGLGTSGEETQYF,TGTGCTAGCAGCTTAGGCCTGGGGACTAGCGGGGAAGAGACCCAGTACTTC
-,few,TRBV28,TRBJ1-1,CASRSRRTEAFF,TGTGCCAGCAGGTCCCGTCGGACTGAAGCTTTCTTT
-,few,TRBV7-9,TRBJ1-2,CASSAGEPYGYTF,TGTGCCAGCAGCGCAGGGGAACCCTATGGCTACACCTTC
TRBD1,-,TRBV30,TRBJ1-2,CAWVTGTGHYGNTF,TGTGCCTGGGTAACCGGGACAGGGCACTATGGCAACACCTTC
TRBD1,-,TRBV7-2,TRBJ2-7,CAGSEDRQSYEQYF,TGTGCCGGCAGCGAGGACAGGCAATCCTACGAGCAGTACTTC
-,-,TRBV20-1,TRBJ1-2,CSSARDTNYGYTF,TGCAGCTCAGCCAGGGACACTAACTATGGCTACACCTTC
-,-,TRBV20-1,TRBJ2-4,CSVGGGGAKNIQYF,TGCAGTGTGGGAGGGGGAGGAGCCAAAAACATTCAGTACTTC
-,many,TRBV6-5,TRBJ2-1,CASSLLRVNEQFF,TGTGCCAGCAGTCTTTTAAGGGTCAATGAGCAGTTCTTC
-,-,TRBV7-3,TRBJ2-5,CASSLDPDNEQYF,TGTGCCAGCAGCTTAGACCCCGACAATGAGCAGTACTTC
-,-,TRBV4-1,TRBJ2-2,CASSQPRKDTGELFF,TGCGCCAGCAGCCAACCGCGAAAGGACACCGGGGAGCTGTTTTTT
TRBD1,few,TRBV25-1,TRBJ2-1,CATRRTGDKEQFF,TGTGCCACCAGACGAACAGGGGATAAGGAGCAGTTCTTC
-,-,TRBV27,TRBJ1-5,CASSLRGAGQPQHF,TGTGCCAGCAGTTTACGGGGGGCTGGACAGCCCCAGCATTTT
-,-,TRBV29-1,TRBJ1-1,CSAGGLEAFF,TGCAGCGCTGGGGGGCTTGAAGCTTTCTTT
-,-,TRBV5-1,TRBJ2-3,CASSNSPGLLTDTQYF,TGCGCCAGCAGCAATAGCCCGGGACTTCTCACAGATACGCAGTATTTT
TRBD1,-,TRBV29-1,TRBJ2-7,CSVEWDRGYNEQYF,TGCAGCGTTGAATGGGACAGGGGGTACAATGAGCAGTACTTC
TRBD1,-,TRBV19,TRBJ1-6,CASGTAKRGYNSPLHF,TGTGCCAGTGGGACAGCGAAAAGGGGCTATAATTCACCCCTCCACTTT
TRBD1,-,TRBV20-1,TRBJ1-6,CSAHGTGYNSPLHF,TGCAGTGCTCACGGGACAGGGTATAATTCACCCCTCCACTTT
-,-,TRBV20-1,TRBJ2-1,CGWVGNEQFF,TGCGGATGGGTCGGGAATGAGCAGTTCTTC
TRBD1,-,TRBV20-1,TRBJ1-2,CSAGRDRDNYGYTF,TGCAGTGCTGGCCGGGACAGGGATAACTATGGCTACACCTTC
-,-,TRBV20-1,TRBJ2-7,CSARTPYYEQYF,TGCAGTGCCAGAACACCTTACTACGAGCAGTACTTC
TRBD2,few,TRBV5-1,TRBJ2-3,CASSMERGAYTDTQYF,TGCGCCAGCAGCATGGAGCGGGGGGCCTACACAGATACGCAGTATTTT
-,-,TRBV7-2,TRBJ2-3,CASSLTRDPNQPQYF,TGTGCCAGCAGCTTAACCCGGGACCCCAATCAGCCCCAGTATTTT
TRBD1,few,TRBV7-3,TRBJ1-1,CASSLESPGGGGEAFF,TGTGCCAGCAGCTTAGAATCTCCAGGGGGCGGAGGTGAAGCTTTCTTT
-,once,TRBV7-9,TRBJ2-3,CASSSPGVAATSTDTQYF,TGTGCCAGCAGCTCCCCCGGCGTCGCAGCAACTAGCACAGATACGCAGTATTTT
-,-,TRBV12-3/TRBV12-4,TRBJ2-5,CASSFSLKQETQYF,TGTGCCAGCAGTTTTAGCTTAAAACAAGAGACCCAGTACTTC
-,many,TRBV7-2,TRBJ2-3,CASSLDGDTQYF,TGTGCCAGCAGTTTAGACGGAGATACGCAGTATTTT
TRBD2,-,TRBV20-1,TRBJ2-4,CSARGDPQNIQYF,TGCAGTGCTCGGGGGGATCCCCAAAACATTCAGTACTTC